This T cell receptor (beta chain) originates from a study of vaccination effects on CD4 cells after COVID-19 (dated 2022 in TCRdb). General notes on the study: To identify antigen-specific CD4+ T cell clonotypes by their expansion, the ViraFEST assay first stimulated PBMC with viral peptide pools and then applied TCR sequencing. The full study included over 8 COVID-19 convalescent patients and several SARS-CoV-2-naive healthy vaccine recipients. Cultures from other donors in the study were sequenced with the Oncomine TCR Beta short-read assay on an Illumina iSeq 100. Approximately 2 million PBMC per well were cultured in IMDM with about 4.5% human AB serum, 7.5 to 10 IU/ml IL-2 and gentamicin, plus 10 ug/ml peptides. Across the study, the median time from the second dose to post-vaccine sampling was 72 days (range 14 to 241). In both COVID-19 convalescent patients and infection-naive vaccine recipients, the study compared SARS-CoV-2 spike-specific CD4+ TCR repertoires from before mRNA vaccination with those from after it.

The full study reports these points: The study was limited by a small number of convalescent patients, and early post-infection timepoints were lacking. Among healthy vaccine recipients, nearly all vaccine-induced clones were SARS-CoV-2 mono-reactive, and just 1 of 255 was cross-reactive with common cold coronaviruses. Marked clonal contraction was observed in both infection-induced and vaccine-induced clones at late post-vaccination timepoints, consistent with waning T cell responses.

Library preparation employed the immunoSEQ multiplex PCR assay. TCR beta CDR3 sequencing was performed on DNA from the cultured, isolated CD4+ T cells. Processing in the source paper ran as follows. Non-productive TCR sequences were removed, reads were trimmed to the CDR3 region, and CDR3s of at least 7 amino acids were retained. Antigen-specific clonotypes were identified using the MANAFEST web app by comparison of expansion in peptide wells against reference cultures. To be called positive, a clone needed expansion at FDR<0.05 compared with the reference and with all other wells, an odds ratio greater than 5, and a frequency greater than 0.1% in two replicate wells. Clonotypes significantly expanded in SARS-CoV-2 spike wells and in at least one common cold coronavirus spike condition were defined as cross-reactive. CDR3 similarity was assessed by Levenshtein distance with the stringdist R package, and unrooted trees were built with ape in R 3.6.1. TCRdb mirrors the immuneACCESS table, restricted to in-frame sequences. Some clones are absent from its copies; in checked studies, under half trace to an unresolved V gene, and the reason for the others is unknown. That table furnishes V, J and clone size, whereas the DNA furnished D and trimming. The sample contains 50,000 to 80,000 clones, around 85% of them found a single time. The ten most abundant clones make up around 2.5% of the sample.

After about 9 days of culture, CD4+ T cells were isolated with the EasySep CD4+ T cell isolation kit. Participants received two doses of either the BNT162b2 or the mRNA-1273 mRNA SARS-CoV-2 vaccine. The absence of prior SARS-CoV-2 infection in healthy vaccine recipients was confirmed by negative nucleocapsid antibodies before and after vaccination. Half of the culture medium was replaced with fresh IL-2-containing medium on days 3 and 7. Unless noted otherwise, every peptide stimulation condition was cultured in triplicate wells. Using Ficoll-Paque Plus gradient centrifugation, PBMC were separated from whole blood and then either used fresh or cryopreserved at -140C. The QIAamp micro DNA kit was used to extract genomic DNA from the cultured CD4+ T cells. Notes on this clone: The specificity of this receptor is unknown. No much larger clone exists at a distance of one base, and base qualities are not known.

CDR1 MGHRA and CDR2 YSYEKL were looked up in the germline V gene. At the junction V is shortened by 0 bases and J by 4 bases, with 15 bases in between. Taken from cysteine to phenylalanine, the CDR3 has 16 residues. Solely the CDR3 DNA is kept, with 48 bases framed from the first base. The TCR originated in a human donor who received a COVID-19 vaccine. Sequenced material: CD4+ T cells from PBMCs cultured without peptide, taken after COVID-19 vaccination. This chain is built from TRBV4-1 and TRBJ1-1; D gene: possibly TRBD1, on 5 matching bases. The DNA sequence is as follows: TGCGCCAGCAGCCAAGATCGGAGGGGAGGAGGCACTGAAGCTTTCTTT. Its product reads: CASSQDRRGGGTEAFF.